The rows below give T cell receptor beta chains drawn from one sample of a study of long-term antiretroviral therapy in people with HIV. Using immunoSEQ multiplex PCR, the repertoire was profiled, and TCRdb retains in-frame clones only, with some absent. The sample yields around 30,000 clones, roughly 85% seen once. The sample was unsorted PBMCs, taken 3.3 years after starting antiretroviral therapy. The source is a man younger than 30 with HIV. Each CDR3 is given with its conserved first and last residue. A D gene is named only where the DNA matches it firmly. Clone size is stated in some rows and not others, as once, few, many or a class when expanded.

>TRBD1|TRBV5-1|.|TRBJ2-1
TGCGCCAGCAGCCCCGGGACAGGGGCCGAGCAGTTCTTC
CASSPGTGAEQFF
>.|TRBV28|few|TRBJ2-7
TGTGCCAGCAGTCAGGGCGGGGCACGGTACGAGCAGTACTTC
CASSQGGARYEQYF
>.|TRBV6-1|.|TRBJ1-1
TGTGCCAGCAACCCAGGGCCGTGGGGCACTGAAGCTTTCTTT
CASNPGPWGTEAFF
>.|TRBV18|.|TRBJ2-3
TGTGCCAGCTCACGACCAGAAGATACGCAGTATTTT
CASSRPEDTQYF
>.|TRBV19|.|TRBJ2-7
TGTGCCAGTAGTGCCGGGTCGCTGGGGGAGCAGTACTTC
CASSAGSLGEQYF
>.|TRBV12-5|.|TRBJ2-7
TGTGCTAGTGGTAGGACTGTTATCTACGAGCAGTACTTC
CASGRTVIYEQYF
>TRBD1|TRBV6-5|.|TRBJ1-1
TGTGCCAGCAGTTACGGACAGGTGAACACTGAAGCTTTCTTT
CASSYGQVNTEAFF
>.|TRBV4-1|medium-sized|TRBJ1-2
TGCGCCAGCAGCCAAGGGGGGCCTGAGGACTATGGCTACACCTTC
CASSQGGPEDYGYTF
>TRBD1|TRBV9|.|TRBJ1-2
TGTGCCAGCAGCGTAGGGACAGGGTTTCAGAGCTATGGCTACACCTTC
CASSVGTGFQSYGYTF
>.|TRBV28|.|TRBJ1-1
TGTGCCAGCAGTTTATCGGACTCCGCTAACACTGAAGCTTTCTTT
CASSLSDSANTEAFF
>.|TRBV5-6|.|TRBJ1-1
TGTGCCAGCAGCTTGAACCCCCCGGGGGGGAGCACTGAAGCTTTCTTT
CASSLNPPGGSTEAFF
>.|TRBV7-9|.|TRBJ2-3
TGTGCCAGCAGCTCGGTAACGGCAAGTGGGGGCACAGATACGCAGTATTTT
CASSSVTASGGTDTQYF
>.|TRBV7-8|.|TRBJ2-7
TGTGCCAGCAGCTTAGAGGGGGGAGACAAAACTTACTACTACGAGCAGTACTTC
CASSLEGGDKTYYYEQYF
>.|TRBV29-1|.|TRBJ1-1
TGCAGCGTTGAGCGGGACATGAACACTGAAGCTTTCTTT
CSVERDMNTEAFF
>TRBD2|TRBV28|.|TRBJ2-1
TGTGCCAGCAGTTCTCCCCGGGTAGCGGGAGGCCTCAGGACCATTGAGCAGTTCTTC
CASSSPRVAGGLRTIEQFF
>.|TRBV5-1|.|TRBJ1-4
TGCGCCAGCAGCCGGGGTTCGGGAGGTTATGAAAAACTGTTTTTT
CASSRGSGGYEKLFF
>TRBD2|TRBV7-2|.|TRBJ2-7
TGTGCCAGCAGCTCGACTAGCGGGAGGTTTGTAAACGAGCAGTACTTC
CASSSTSGRFVNEQYF